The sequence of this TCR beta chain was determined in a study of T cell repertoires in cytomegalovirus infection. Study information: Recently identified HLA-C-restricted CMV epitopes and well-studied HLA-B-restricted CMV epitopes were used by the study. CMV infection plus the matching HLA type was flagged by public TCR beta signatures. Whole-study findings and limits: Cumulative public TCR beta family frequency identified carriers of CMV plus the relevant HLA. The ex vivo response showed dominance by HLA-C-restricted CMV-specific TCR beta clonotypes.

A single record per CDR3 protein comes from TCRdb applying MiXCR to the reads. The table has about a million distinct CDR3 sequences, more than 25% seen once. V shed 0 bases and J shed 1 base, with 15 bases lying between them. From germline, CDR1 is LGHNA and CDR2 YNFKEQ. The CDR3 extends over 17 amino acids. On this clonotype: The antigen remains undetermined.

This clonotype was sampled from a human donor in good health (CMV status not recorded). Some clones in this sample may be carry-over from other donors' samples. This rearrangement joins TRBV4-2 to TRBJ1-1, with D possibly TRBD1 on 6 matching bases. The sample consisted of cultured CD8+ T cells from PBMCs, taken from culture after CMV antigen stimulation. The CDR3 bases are TGTGCCAGCAGCCAAGAAAGGTTACAGGGCTCGAACACTGAAGCTTTCTTT. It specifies CASSQERLQGSNTEAFF.